Listed below are T cell receptor beta chains from one sample, sequenced in a study of cytomegalovirus exposure and HLA in healthy donors. Sequencing used immunoSEQ multiplex PCR; TCRdb keeps in-frame clones, though not all of them. The table lists 150,000 to 200,000 clones, 70% to 80% of them singletons. Material: PBMCs. The receptors derive from a woman aged 45-65 years in good health and CMV-seronegative. Both conserved end residues are part of each CDR3. D genes are given only for firm matches. Rows may omit the clone size; those that give it use once, few, many or a size class.

cdr3_nt | cdr3_aa | v_call | d_call | clone_size | j_call
TGTGCCAGAATACCGGGACTAGCGGGAACTGGAGGGTATTACAATGAGCAGTTCTTC | CARIPGLAGTGGYYNEQFF | TRBV2 | TRBD2 | - | TRBJ2-1
TGTGCCAGCAGCGCGGACAGGTCCTACAATGAGCAGTTCTTC | CASSADRSYNEQFF | TRBV9 | TRBD1 | - | TRBJ2-1
TGTGCCAGCAGTTTATCACGGACTAGCGGGAGCGAGCAGTACTTC | CASSLSRTSGSEQYF | TRBV27 | TRBD2 | - | TRBJ2-7
TGTGCCAGCAGCGTAGGGACAGCAACCCAAGAGACCCAGTACTTC | CASSVGTATQETQYF | TRBV9 | - | - | TRBJ2-5
TGTGCCAGCAGTGCCGATGGGGGGGGCTGGTTGAATGAAAAACTGTTTTTT | CASSADGGGWLNEKLFF | TRBV6-1 | - | - | TRBJ1-4
TGTGCCAGCAGCTCCGCCGCGGCGCAGTTCTTC | CASSSAAAQFF | TRBV11-2 | - | - | TRBJ2-1
TGTGCCAGCAGCTTACAGGGCGCTGGGAGCAATCAGCCCCAGCATTTT | CASSLQGAGSNQPQHF | TRBV11-2 | - | once | TRBJ1-5
TGTGCCAGCAGTATCGCCCGAGGAAACGAGCAGTACTTC | CASSIARGNEQYF | TRBV2 | - | once | TRBJ2-7
TGTGCCAGCAGTTACTCGAGAAGTGTCCCCTACGAGCAGTACTTC | CASSYSRSVPYEQYF | TRBV6-5 | - | - | TRBJ2-7
TGTGCCAGCAGCTCATTCCTCGGACAAGAGCAGTACTTC | CASSSFLGQEQYF | TRBV6-1 | - | - | TRBJ2-7
TGTGCCAGCAGTGAAAACGGGTACTATGGCTACACCTTC | CASSENGYYGYTF | TRBV6-4 | - | - | TRBJ1-2
TGTGCCAGCAGTGAAGTGGCGGAGACTGAAGCTTTCTTT | CASSEVAETEAFF | TRBV6-1 | - | - | TRBJ1-1
TGTGCCAGCAGTGAGCAGGACAGGCTCACTGAAGCTTTCTTT | CASSEQDRLTEAFF | TRBV6-1 | TRBD1 | once | TRBJ1-1
TGTGCCAGCTCAGGCGGACTAGCGGGTTCCTACGAGCAGTACTTC | CASSGGLAGSYEQYF | TRBV18 | TRBD2 | - | TRBJ2-7
TGTGCCAGCAGCTTACTAGCGGAACCCACAGATACGCAGTATTTT | CASSLLAEPTDTQYF | TRBV6-5 | TRBD2 | - | TRBJ2-3
TGTGCCTGGAGTCCTTCGGGCAGGGTCAACTATGGCTACACCTTC | CAWSPSGRVNYGYTF | TRBV30 | - | - | TRBJ1-2
TGTGCCAGCAGTTTGGGGACTAGCGGGAGAGATGAGCAGTTCTTC | CASSLGTSGRDEQFF | TRBV27 | TRBD2 | - | TRBJ2-1
TGCGCCAGCAGCCAAGTTGGAACAGGGAAAAACATTCAGTACTTC | CASSQVGTGKNIQYF | TRBV4-1 | - | - | TRBJ2-4
TGTGCCATCAGTGAGTCCGGACTAGCGGGAACTGGCACAGATACGCAGTATTTT | CAISESGLAGTGTDTQYF | TRBV10-3 | TRBD2 | once | TRBJ2-3
TGTGCCAGCAGCGTCGCAGAAAGGGGGGGAGAGCAAGAGACCCAGTACTTC | CASSVAERGGEQETQYF | TRBV9 | - | - | TRBJ2-5
TGTGCCGCGTCAGATACGCAGTATTTT | CAASDTQYF | TRBV7-9 | - | few | TRBJ2-3
TGCAGCGTTGTAGGAGTACCCTACGAGCAGTACTTC | CSVVGVPYEQYF | TRBV29-1 | - | - | TRBJ2-7